The present T cell receptor beta chain was sequenced within a study of CD8+ T cells in alopecia areata. Trimming cost V 6 bases and J 5 bases; bases outside gene matches: 13. Per germline, CDR1 LGHNT and CDR2 FRNRAP. The CDR3 sequence is 15 residues long. This clone was seen more than once but under ten times. In each case, RNA was isolated and then reverse transcribed into cDNA as the sequencing template. Repertoires were generated with immunoSEQ multiplex PCR, while TCRdb's copy carries only in-frame clones and drops some. The sample holds 95,000 to 100,000 clones; about 60% are singletons and the top ten take about a sixth. Treatment noted: oral pan-JAK inhibitor, 5-10 mg twice daily.

This clonotype originated in a human donor with alopecia areata. This sample comprised CD8+ T cells sorted from blood, obtained between weeks 55 and 70, from a patient treated with tofacitinib. The rearrangement links TRBV12-5 to TRBJ2-7, with 7 nucleotides matching TRBD1. Written as DNA, the CDR3 is TGTGCTAGTGGGATCAATCAGGGGGATTATCACGAGCAGTACTTC. Translated, it gives CASGINQGDYHEQYF.